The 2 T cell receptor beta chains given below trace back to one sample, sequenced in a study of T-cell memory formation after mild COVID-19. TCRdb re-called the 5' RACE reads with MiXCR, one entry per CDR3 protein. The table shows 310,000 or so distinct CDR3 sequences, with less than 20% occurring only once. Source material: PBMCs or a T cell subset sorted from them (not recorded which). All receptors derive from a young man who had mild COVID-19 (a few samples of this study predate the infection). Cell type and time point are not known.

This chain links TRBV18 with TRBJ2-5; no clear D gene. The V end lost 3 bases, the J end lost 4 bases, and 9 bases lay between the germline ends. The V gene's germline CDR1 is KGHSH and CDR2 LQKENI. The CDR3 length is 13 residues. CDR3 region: CASSPYSGETQYF. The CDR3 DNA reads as TGTGCCAGCTCACCTTACTCGGGAGAGACCCAGTACTTC.

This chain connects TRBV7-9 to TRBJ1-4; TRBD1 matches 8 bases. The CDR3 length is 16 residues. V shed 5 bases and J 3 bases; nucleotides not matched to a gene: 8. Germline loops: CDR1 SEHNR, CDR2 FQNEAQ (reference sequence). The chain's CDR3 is CASSPRQGRSNEKLFF. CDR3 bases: TGTGCCAGCAGCCCCCGACAGGGGAGGTCTAATGAAAAACTGTTTTTT.